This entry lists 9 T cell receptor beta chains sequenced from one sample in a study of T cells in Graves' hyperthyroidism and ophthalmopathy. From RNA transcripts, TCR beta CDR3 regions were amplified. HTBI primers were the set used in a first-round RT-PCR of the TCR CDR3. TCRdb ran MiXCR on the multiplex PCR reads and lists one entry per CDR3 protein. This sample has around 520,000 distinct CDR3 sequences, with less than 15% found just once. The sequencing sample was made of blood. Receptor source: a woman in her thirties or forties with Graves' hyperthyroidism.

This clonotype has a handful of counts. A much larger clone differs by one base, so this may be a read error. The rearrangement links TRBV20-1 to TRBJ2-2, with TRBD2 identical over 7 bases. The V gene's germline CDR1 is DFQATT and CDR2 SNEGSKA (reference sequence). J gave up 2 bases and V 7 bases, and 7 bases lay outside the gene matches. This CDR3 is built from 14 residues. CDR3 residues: CSVSGLTNTGELFF. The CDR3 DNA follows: TGCAGTGTTTCGGGACTAACTAACACCGGGGAGCTGTTTTTT.

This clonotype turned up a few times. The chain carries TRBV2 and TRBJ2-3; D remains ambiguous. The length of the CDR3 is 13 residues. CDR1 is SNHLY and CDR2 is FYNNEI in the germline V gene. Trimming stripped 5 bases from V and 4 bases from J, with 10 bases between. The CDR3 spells CASSIGESDTQYF. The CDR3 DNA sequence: TGTGCCAGCAGTATTGGAGAGTCAGATACGCAGTATTTT.

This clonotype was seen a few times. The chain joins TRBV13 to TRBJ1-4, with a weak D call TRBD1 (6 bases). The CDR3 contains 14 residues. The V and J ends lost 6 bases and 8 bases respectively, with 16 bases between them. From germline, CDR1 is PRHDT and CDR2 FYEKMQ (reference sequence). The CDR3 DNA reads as TGTGCCAGCAGTCGAGGCAGGGGAGGAGAAAAACTGTTTTTT. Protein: CASSRGRGGEKLFF.

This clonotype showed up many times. CDR3 amino acids: CAWSGGTGPSGPQHF. The CDR3 DNA reads as TGTGCCTGGAGTGGAGGGACAGGGCCCTCGGGGCCCCAGCATTTT. The gene calls are TRBV30 and TRBJ1-5; 9 bases line up with TRBD1. V lost 1 base to trimming and J lost 9 bases; unmatched junction nucleotides: 10. Germline CDR1 reads GTSNPN; CDR2 reads SVGIG (reference sequence). CDR3 length: 15 residues.

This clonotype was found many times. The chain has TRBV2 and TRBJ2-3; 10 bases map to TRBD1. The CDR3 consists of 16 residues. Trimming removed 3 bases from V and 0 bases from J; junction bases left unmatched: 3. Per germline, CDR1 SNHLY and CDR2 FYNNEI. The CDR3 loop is CASSDWGQGSTDTQYF. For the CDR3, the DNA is TGTGCCAGCAGTGACTGGGGACAGGGGAGCACAGATACGCAGTATTTT. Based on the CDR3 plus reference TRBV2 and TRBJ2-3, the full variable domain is EPEVTQTPSHQVTQMGQEVILRCVPISNHLYFYWYRQILGQKVEFLVSFYNNEISEKSEIFDDQFSVERPDGSNFTLKIRSTKLEDSAMYFCASSDWGQGSTDTQYFGPGTRLTVL.

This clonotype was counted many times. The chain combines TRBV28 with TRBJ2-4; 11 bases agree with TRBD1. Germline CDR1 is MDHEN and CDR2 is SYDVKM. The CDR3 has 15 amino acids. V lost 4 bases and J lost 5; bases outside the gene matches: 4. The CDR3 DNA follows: TGTGCCAGCAGTTCCCGGACAGGGGGCCAAAACATTCAGTACTTC. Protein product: CASSSRTGGQNIQYF.

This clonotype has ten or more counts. The CDR3 reads CATSDSLAGVITDTQYF. The CDR3 region has the DNA TGTGCCACCAGTGATTCTCTAGCGGGAGTCATTACAGATACGCAGTATTTT. This chain links TRBV24-1 with TRBJ2-3; 10 bases match TRBD2. CDR3 length equals 17 residues. Unmatched junction bases numbered 7, after V lost 2 bases and J lost 3 bases. Germline assignment: CDR1 KGHDR and CDR2 SFDVKD.

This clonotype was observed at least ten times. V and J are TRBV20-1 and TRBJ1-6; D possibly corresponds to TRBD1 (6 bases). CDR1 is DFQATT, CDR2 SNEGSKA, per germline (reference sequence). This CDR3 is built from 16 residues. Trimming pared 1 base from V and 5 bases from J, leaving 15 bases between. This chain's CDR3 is CSARGGGGVNNSPLHF. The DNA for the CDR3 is TGCAGTGCTAGAGGGGGGGGCGGGGTGAATAATTCACCCCTCCACTTT.

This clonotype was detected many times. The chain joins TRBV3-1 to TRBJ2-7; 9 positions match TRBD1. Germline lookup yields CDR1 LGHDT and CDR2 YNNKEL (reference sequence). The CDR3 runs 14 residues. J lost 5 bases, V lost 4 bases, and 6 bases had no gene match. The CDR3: CASSLGTGLDEQYF. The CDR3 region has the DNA TGTGCCAGCAGCCTGGGGACAGGGCTCGACGAGCAGTACTTC.